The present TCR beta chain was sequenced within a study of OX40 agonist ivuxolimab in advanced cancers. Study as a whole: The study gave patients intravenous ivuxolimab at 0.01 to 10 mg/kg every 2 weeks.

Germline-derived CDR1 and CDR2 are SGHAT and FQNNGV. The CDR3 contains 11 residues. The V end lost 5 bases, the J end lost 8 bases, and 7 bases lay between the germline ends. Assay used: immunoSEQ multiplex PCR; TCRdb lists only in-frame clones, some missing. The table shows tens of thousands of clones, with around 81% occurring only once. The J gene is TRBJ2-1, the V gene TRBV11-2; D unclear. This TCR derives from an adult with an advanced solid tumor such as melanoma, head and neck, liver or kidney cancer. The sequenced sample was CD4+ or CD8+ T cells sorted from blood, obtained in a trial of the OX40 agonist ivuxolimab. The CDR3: CASSPAHEQFF. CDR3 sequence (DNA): TGTGCCAGCAGCCCGGCCCATGAGCAGTTCTTC.